This entry lists 22 T cell receptor beta chains sequenced from one sample in a study of shared clonotypes between healthy human individuals. Measured with immunoSEQ multiplex PCR; TCRdb has only the in-frame clones, and not every one. Of some 470,000 clones listed, around 78% are singletons. The sample consisted of PBMCs. The receptors derive from a woman between 35 and 50 years old in good health. Some clones in this sample may be carry-over from other donors' samples.

The chain links TRBV2 to TRBJ2-3; 8 nucleotides match TRBD2. Germline CDR1 and CDR2: SNHLY and FYNNEI. This CDR3 has 15 residues. V trimming: 7 bases; J trimming: 5 bases; junction bases outside the gene matches: 11. The CDR3 protein is CASKIGAGEVDTQYF. Here the CDR3 DNA reads TGTGCCAGCAAGATCGGAGCGGGAGAGGTAGATACGCAGTATTTT.

The rearrangement joins TRBV6-5 to TRBJ2-1, with D unresolved. Deletions cut 8 bases from V and 6 bases from J, with 14 bases between. The germline gives CDR1 MNHEY, CDR2 SVGAGI. The CDR3 totals 13 residues. The CDR3: CASQSSTTNEQFF. In DNA, the CDR3 is TGTGCCAGCCAGTCATCCACGACCAATGAGCAGTTCTTC.

This sequence joins TRBV9 and TRBJ2-1; D perhaps matches TRBD2 (6 bases). Trimming shortened V by 4 bases and J by 2 bases, and 13 bases separated the two germline ends. The CDR3 spans 15 residues. The V gene's germline CDR1 is SGDLS and CDR2 YYNGEE. CDR3 amino acids: CASSPRERAYNEQFF. CDR3 coding DNA: TGTGCCAGCAGCCCCCGGGAGAGGGCCTACAATGAGCAGTTCTTC.

This sequence joins TRBV28 and TRBJ1-1; 7 positions match TRBD1. The ends lost 6 bases at V and 3 bases at J; junction bases unmatched: 10. This CDR3 comprises 15 residues. From germline, CDR1 is MDHEN and CDR2 SYDVKM. The DNA of the CDR3 is TGTGCCAGCAGCCCGGGACAGCCTTTTTACACTGAAGCTTTCTTT. This sequence encodes CASSPGQPFYTEAFF.

The rearrangement joins TRBV6-4 to TRBJ1-5; D is unresolved. The germline V gene encodes CDR1 MRHNA and CDR2 SNTAGT. The CDR3 has 13 amino acids. V was trimmed by 5 bases and J by 0 bases, leaving 5 bases between them. DNA for the CDR3: TGTGCCAGCAGTCAAGGTAGCAATCAGCCCCAGCATTTT. The encoded protein is CASSQGSNQPQHF.

This clone turned up a few times. The V and J genes are TRBV30 and TRBJ1-4; a weak D match, TRBD1 (5 bases). The V end lost 6 bases, the J end lost 4 bases, and 12 bases lay between the germline ends. This CDR3 is built from 13 residues. The germline V gene encodes CDR1 GTSNPN and CDR2 SVGIG (reference sequence). The CDR3 DNA reads as TGTGCCTGTAAAGACAGCGTTAATGAAAAACTGTTTTTT. Its translation is CACKDSVNEKLFF.

V and J are TRBV10-2 and TRBJ2-3; the D gene is possibly TRBD1 (6 bases). The CDR3 contains 15 residues. Germline loops: CDR1 WSHSY, CDR2 SAAADI. V lost 0 bases to trimming and J lost 8 bases, with 15 bases between them. The CDR3: CASSESIHRVGTQYF. Here the CDR3 DNA reads TGCGCCAGCAGTGAGTCCATTCACAGGGTCGGTACGCAGTATTTT.

The genes are TRBV30 and TRBJ2-1; tentatively, D is TRBD1 (5 bases). Trimming took 0 bases from V and 10 from J, leaving 13 bases between them. Germline V gene data show CDR1 as GTSNPN and CDR2 as SVGIG (reference sequence). CDR3 length: 13 amino acids. The CDR3 loop is CAWSVLPSGEQFF. The CDR3 DNA follows: TGTGCCTGGAGTGTACTACCATCAGGGGAGCAGTTCTTC.

At least ten counts were recorded for this clone. V gene TRBV29-1 combines with J gene TRBJ2-2; D is unresolved. Germline CDR1 reads SQVTM; CDR2 reads ANQGSEA. The CDR3 contains 13 residues. The ends were cut back, 3 bases at V and 1 base at J, with 6 bases in the middle. In DNA form, the CDR3 reads TGCAGCGTTGACGGGCGGAACACCGGGGAGCTGTTTTTT. The encoded protein is CSVDGRNTGELFF.

J is TRBJ1-4 and V is TRBV28, with D possibly being TRBD1 (6 bases). CDR1 MDHEN and CDR2 SYDVKM come from the germline V gene. The CDR3 extends over 17 amino acids. The germline V and J ends were trimmed by 4 bases and 4 bases, with 19 bases remaining between them. CDR3 sequence: CASSSPWNRDGNEKLFF. CDR3 DNA sequence: TGTGCCAGCAGTTCCCCCTGGAACAGGGACGGTAATGAAAAACTGTTTTTT.

The gene calls are TRBV29-1 and TRBJ2-2; 10 bases align to TRBD1. Germline loops: CDR1 SQVTM, CDR2 ANQGSEA. The CDR3 consists of 13 residues. The V segment lost 7 bases and the J segment 5 bases; nucleotides outside the gene matches: 4. As DNA, the CDR3 is TGCAGCGGGGACAGGGGAGGTACCGGGGAGCTGTTTTTT. It is translated as CSGDRGGTGELFF.

The CDR3 region is CASSLRGAVTGNTIYF. As DNA, the CDR3 is TGTGCCAGCAGCCTACGGGGGGCAGTAACGGGAAACACCATATATTTT. The J gene is TRBJ1-3, the V gene TRBV7-6, with a possible D match to TRBD1 (6 bases). Per germline, CDR1 SGHVS and CDR2 FNYEAQ. The ends were cut back, 5 bases at V and 4 bases at J, with 18 bases in the middle. The CDR3 totals 16 residues.

This clone has a single count. This chain links TRBV6-1 with TRBJ2-7; TRBD2 matches 8 bases. CDR3 length: 13 amino acids. Germline CDR1 is MNHNS and CDR2 is SASEGT. V shed 7 bases and J 6 bases; nucleotides not matched to a gene: 8. CDR3 sequence: CASIALAGGEQYF. The CDR3 coding sequence is TGTGCCAGCATAGCTCTCGCGGGAGGCGAGCAGTACTTC.

This rearrangement joins TRBV19 to TRBJ1-5, with D hard to call. The CDR3 length is 14 residues. CDR1 and CDR2 (germline): LNHDA, SQIVND (reference sequence). V was pared by 6 bases and J by 0 bases, with 9 bases between. CDR3 sequence (DNA): TGTGCCAGTAGACAGTGGGGTAGCAATCAGCCCCAGCATTTT. It codes for CASRQWGSNQPQHF.

The chain uses TRBV9 and TRBJ2-7; no reliable D call. Trimming took 3 bases from V and 0 from J, leaving 10 bases between them. CDR3 length equals 14 residues. The germline V gene has CDR1 SGDLS and CDR2 YYNGEE. The CDR3 sequence is CASSAVGTSYEQYF. CDR3 bases: TGTGCCAGCAGCGCGGTGGGAACCTCCTACGAGCAGTACTTC. Combining the CDR3 with reference TRBV9 and TRBJ2-7 gives the whole variable domain DSGVTQTPKHLITATGQRVTLRCSPRSGDLSVYWYQQSLDQGLQFLIQYYNGEERAKGNILERFSAQQFPDLHSELNLSSLELGDSALYFCASSAVGTSYEQYFGPGTRLTVT.

The chain links TRBV5-1 to TRBJ2-7, with D maybe TRBD1 (5 bases). Germline lookup yields CDR1 SGHRS and CDR2 YFSETQ. V was shortened by 0 bases and J by 0 bases, with 13 bases between the two germline ends. CDR3 length equals 16 residues. For the CDR3, the DNA is TGCGCCAGCAGCTTGGATCCCGACAGACTCTCCTACGAGCAGTACTTC. Protein product: CASSLDPDRLSYEQYF.

V is TRBV6-1 and J is TRBJ1-1; TRBD1 agrees at 7 bases. V shed 5 bases and J 4 bases; nucleotides not matched to a gene: 4. Germline V gene lookup returns CDR1 MNHNS and CDR2 SASEGT. This CDR3 has 13 residues. The CDR3, as DNA: TGTGCCAGCAGTTCCTACAGGGGCACTGAAGCTTTCTTT. This gives the protein CASSSYRGTEAFF.

This clone was seen at least ten times. This sequence joins TRBV15 and TRBJ2-2; the D gene could be TRBD1 or TRBD2 (6 bases each). Deletions cut 0 bases from V and 6 bases from J, with 17 bases between. The CDR3 extends over 17 amino acids. Germline lookup yields CDR1 LNHNV and CDR2 YYDKDF (reference sequence). In nucleotides, the CDR3 is TGTGCCACCAGCAGAGATAGTGCTTTAGGGGGGTCCGGGGAGCTGTTTTTT. This translates into CATSRDSALGGSGELFF.

This CDR3 is CASSPRTGSGTEAFF. In DNA form, the CDR3 reads TGTGCCAGCAGCCCCCGGACAGGGTCGGGGACTGAAGCTTTCTTT. The J gene is TRBJ1-1, the V gene TRBV9, with TRBD1 matching 8 bases. The CDR3 length is 15 residues. Trimming cost V 4 bases and J 5 bases; bases outside gene matches: 10. Germline V gene data show CDR1 as SGDLS and CDR2 as YYNGEE.

The rearrangement joins TRBV19 to TRBJ1-5, with TRBD1 as a possible D gene (6 bases). This CDR3 region has 16 residues. Trimming cost V 3 bases and J 5 bases, with 17 bases left between them. Germline V gene sequence: CDR1 LNHDA, CDR2 SQIVND (reference sequence). The CDR3 spells CASSIHEYRDDQPQHF. CDR3 sequence (DNA): TGTGCCAGTAGTATCCACGAATACAGGGATGATCAGCCCCAGCATTTT.

The count of this clone is one. The chain uses TRBV18 and TRBJ2-7, with 8 bases fitting TRBD1. Germline CDR1 is KGHSH and CDR2 is LQKENI. After removal of 1 base from V and 4 bases from J, the junction contained 15 bases not matched to a gene. The CDR3 runs to 18 residues. CDR3 residues: CASSPRGDRRWGTYEQYF. Written as DNA, the CDR3 is TGTGCCAGCTCACCACGGGGGGACAGGCGGTGGGGAACATACGAGCAGTACTTC.

The chain carries TRBV14 and TRBJ1-5; D gene ambiguous. Per germline, CDR1 SGHDN and CDR2 FVKESK. The ends were cut back, 1 base at V and 9 bases at J, with 7 bases in the middle. The CDR3 runs to 12 residues. The CDR3 DNA sequence: TGTGCCAGCAGCCAAGCAAAAGGGCCCCAGCATTTT. Translation gives CASSQAKGPQHF.